Listed below are T cell receptor beta chains from one sample, sequenced in a study of blood T cells in healthy people across ages. MiXCR, run by TCRdb on the 5' RACE reads, gives a single entry per CDR3 protein. The data contain just under 750,000 distinct CDR3 sequences, about a fifth of them singletons. Sequenced: blood. The receptors were sampled from a man aged 65 to 85 in good health. Each CDR3 is given with its conserved first and last residue. Fields, in order: clone size, V gene, D gene, J gene, CDR3 DNA, CDR3 protein. A D gene is named only where the DNA matches it firmly. Clone size, where shown, is once, few, many, or a class for clones that have expanded.

NA	TRBV6-1	NA	TRBJ2-7	TGTGCCAGCAGAGACGGACCCTACGAGCAGTACTTC	CASRDGPYEQYF
few	TRBV12-3/TRBV12-4	NA	TRBJ2-1	TGTGCCAGCAGCATACAAACCTACAATGAGCAGTTCTTC	CASSIQTYNEQFF
NA	TRBV5-5	TRBD1	TRBJ1-2	TGTGCCAGCAGCCTGGGACAGGAAAGTGGCTACACCTTC	CASSLGQESGYTF
NA	TRBV7-8	TRBD1	TRBJ2-5	TGTGCCAGCAGCGACGCGACAGGGGGAACGGAGACCCAGTACTTC	CASSDATGGTETQYF
NA	TRBV20-1	TRBD2	TRBJ2-1	TGCAGTGCTAGAGTAATGGGAGCGGGAGGCCCCCGGTCCTACAATGAGCAGTTCTTC	CSARVMGAGGPRSYNEQFF
NA	TRBV10-3	NA	TRBJ1-4	TGTGCCATCGCGCAGGGCAGTGAAAAACTGTTTTTT	CAIAQGSEKLFF
few	TRBV5-1	NA	TRBJ2-5	TGCGCCAGCAGCTTTGTGACCCTTCAAGAGACCCAGTACTTC	CASSFVTLQETQYF
few	TRBV27	TRBD1	TRBJ2-1	TGTGCCAGCAGTACCGGGACAGTGGCTGACTATGAGCAGTTCTTC	CASSTGTVADYEQFF
few	TRBV19	TRBD1	TRBJ2-4	TGTGCCAGTAGACAGCCGGGACAGAATTCCAAAAACATTCAGTACTTC	CASRQPGQNSKNIQYF
few	TRBV6-1	NA	TRBJ2-7	TGTGCCAGCAGTGGACCGCGTGACACCTACGAGCAGTACTTC	CASSGPRDTYEQYF
NA	TRBV28	NA	TRBJ1-1	TGTGCCAGCAGTCTACCGAGAATGAACACTGAAGCTTTCTTT	CASSLPRMNTEAFF